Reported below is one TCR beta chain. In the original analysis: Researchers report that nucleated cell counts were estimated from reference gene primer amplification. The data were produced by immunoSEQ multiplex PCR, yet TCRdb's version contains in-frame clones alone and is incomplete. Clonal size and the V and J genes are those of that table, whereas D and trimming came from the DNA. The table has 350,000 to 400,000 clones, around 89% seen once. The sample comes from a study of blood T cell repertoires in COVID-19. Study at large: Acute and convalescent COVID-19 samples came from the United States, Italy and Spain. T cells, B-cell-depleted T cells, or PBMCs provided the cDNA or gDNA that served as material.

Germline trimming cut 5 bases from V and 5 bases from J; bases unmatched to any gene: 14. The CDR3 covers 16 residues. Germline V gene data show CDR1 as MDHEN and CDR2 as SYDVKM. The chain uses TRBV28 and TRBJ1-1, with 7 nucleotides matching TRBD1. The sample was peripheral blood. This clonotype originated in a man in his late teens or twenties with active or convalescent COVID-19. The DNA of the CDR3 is TGTGCCAGCAGTAAGATCCCGGCAGGGGGTCGGACTGAAGCTTTCTTT. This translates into CASSKIPAGGRTEAFF.